This is a list of T cell receptor beta chains from one sample in a study of blood T cell repertoires in COVID-19. This table comes from immunoSEQ multiplex PCR, and its TCRdb copy is limited to in-frame clones, with some not included. The sample consists of about 270,000 clones, roughly 86% of them appearing once. Sequencing was done on a sample of peripheral blood. These receptors originate from a man in his forties or fifties with active or convalescent COVID-19. The CDR3 runs from the conserved cysteine through the conserved F or W. The D gene is left open where the match is weak. Clone size appears in some rows only: once, few, many, or a class for an expanded clone.

v_gene,abundance,len,d_gene,j_gene,CDR3aa,CDR3nt
TRBV9,.,12,.,TRBJ2-7,CASSGLSHEQYF,TGTGCCAGCAGCGGTCTGTCCCACGAGCAGTACTTC
TRBV5-6,.,15,.,TRBJ2-6,CASSSVPSGANVLTF,TGTGCCAGCAGCTCTGTCCCCTCTGGGGCCAACGTCCTGACTTTC
TRBV11-3,.,15,TRBD1,TRBJ2-2,CASSSDRGVPGELFF,TGTGCCAGCAGCTCCGACAGGGGGGTCCCCGGGGAGCTGTTTTTT
TRBV10-2,.,15,.,TRBJ1-6,CASSESPRGSSPLHF,TGCGCCAGCAGTGAGTCGCCCAGGGGATCGTCACCCCTCCACTTT
TRBV11-3,.,18,.,TRBJ2-3,CASSLVLTGEPGTDTQYF,TGTGCCAGCAGCTTAGTTCTTACGGGGGAGCCGGGCACAGATACGCAGTATTTT
TRBV4-2,.,16,.,TRBJ2-1,CASSQDSAGLYNEQFF,TGTGCCAGCAGCCAAGACTCGGCGGGTCTATACAATGAGCAGTTCTTC
TRBV6-6,.,13,TRBD1,TRBJ1-3,CASAQGPGNTIYF,TGTGCCAGCGCACAGGGGCCGGGAAACACCATATATTTT
TRBV5-1,once,19,TRBD2,TRBJ2-3,CASSLARGLAGATTDTQYF,TGCGCCAGCAGCTTGGCCCGGGGGTTAGCGGGGGCCACCACAGATACGCAGTATTTT
TRBV7-3,.,13,.,TRBJ2-3,CASSLTTTDTQYF,TGTGCCAGCAGCTTAACCACTACAGATACGCAGTATTTT
TRBV7-9,.,14,.,TRBJ1-1,CASSQGSGNTEAFF,TGTGCCAGCAGTCAGGGGAGCGGGAACACTGAAGCTTTCTTT
TRBV30,.,12,.,TRBJ2-3,CAWSPEGDTQYF,TGTGCCTGGAGCCCCGAGGGAGATACGCAGTATTTT
TRBV6-6,.,15,TRBD1,TRBJ1-6,CASRGGQGLNSPLHF,TGTGCCAGCAGGGGGGGACAGGGACTAAATTCACCCCTCCACTTT
TRBV7-9,.,14,TRBD1,TRBJ2-7,CASSLGTGEWEQYF,TGTGCCAGCAGCTTAGGGACAGGGGAGTGGGAGCAGTACTTC
TRBV25-1,.,12,.,TRBJ2-2,CARRRIYGELFF,TGTGCCAGAAGGAGGATCTACGGGGAGCTGTTTTTT
TRBV6-1,.,15,.,TRBJ2-3,CASSELSTATDTQYF,TGTGCCAGCAGTGAACTATCGACAGCCACAGATACGCAGTATTTT
TRBV7-9,.,15,.,TRBJ2-3,CASSLIFSDTDTQYF,TGTGCCAGCAGCTTAATTTTTAGCGACACAGATACGCAGTATTTT
TRBV5-4,.,16,.,TRBJ1-5,CASSLPARDKGQPQHF,TGTGCCAGCAGCTTGCCTGCAAGAGACAAAGGTCAGCCCCAGCATTTT
TRBV4-1,once,18,TRBD2,TRBJ2-2,CASSRMTSGRVDTGELFF,TGCGCCAGCAGCCGAATGACTAGCGGGAGGGTTGACACCGGGGAGCTGTTTTTT
TRBV2,.,11,.,TRBJ2-7,CASSYTGEQYF,TGTGCCAGCAGTTATACAGGCGAGCAGTACTTC
TRBV28,.,13,.,TRBJ1-5,CASSPRGDQPQHF,TGTGCCAGCAGTCCCAGGGGAGATCAGCCCCAGCATTTT
TRBV6-6,.,12,.,TRBJ2-7,CASSREGYEQYF,TGTGCCAGCAGTCGAGAGGGTTACGAGCAGTACTTC
TRBV2,.,13,.,TRBJ1-1,CASSERGGPEAFF,TGTGCCAGCAGTGAAAGGGGGGGCCCTGAAGCTTTCTTT
TRBV9,.,14,.,TRBJ2-1,CASSVANVNNEQFF,TGTGCCAGCAGCGTAGCTAACGTTAACAATGAGCAGTTCTTC
TRBV19,.,13,.,TRBJ1-5,CASSSRGYLPQHF,TGTGCCAGTAGTAGCCGGGGGTATTTGCCCCAGCATTTT
TRBV30,.,15,.,TRBJ2-7,CAWSGPPGLGYEQYF,TGTGCCTGGAGTGGGCCCCCAGGGCTCGGGTACGAGCAGTACTTC
TRBV6-7,.,15,.,TRBJ1-4,CASSPQGRRVEKLFF,TGTGCCAGCAGTCCCCAGGGCCGGAGGGTTGAAAAACTGTTTTTT
TRBV7-6,.,13,.,TRBJ2-1,CASSFGLFNEQFF,TGTGCCAGCAGCTTTGGACTATTCAATGAGCAGTTCTTC
TRBV11-2,.,15,.,TRBJ1-5,CASSLDSAGNQPQHF,TGTGCCAGCAGCTTAGATAGCGCGGGCAATCAGCCCCAGCATTTT
TRBV15,.,19,TRBD1,TRBJ2-4,CATSRDLNQQGARVNIQYF,TGTGCCACCAGCAGAGATCTTAATCAACAGGGGGCCCGGGTTAACATTCAGTACTTC
TRBV7-3,.,15,.,TRBJ2-7,CASSAIGASVGEQYF,TGTGCCAGCAGCGCAATAGGGGCTAGCGTCGGCGAGCAGTACTTC
TRBV7-9,.,13,.,TRBJ2-7,CASSLDGSYEQYF,TGTGCCAGCAGCTTAGACGGGTCCTACGAGCAGTACTTC
TRBV21-1,.,10,.,TRBJ2-5,CASSQGTQYF,TGTGCCAGCAGCCAGGGGACCCAGTACTTC
TRBV6-1,once,16,.,TRBJ1-5,CASSEAGSWGNQPQHF,TGTGCCAGCAGTGAGGCGGGGTCATGGGGCAATCAGCCCCAGCATTTT
TRBV5-4,.,13,.,TRBJ2-3,CASSFGGTDTQYF,TGTGCCAGCAGCTTCGGGGGCACAGATACGCAGTATTTT
TRBV13,.,16,.,TRBJ1-4,CASSLGIKARGEKLFF,TGTGCCAGCAGCTTAGGCATCAAGGCCCGAGGTGAAAAACTGTTTTTT
TRBV12-3/TRBV12-4,.,13,TRBD1,TRBJ1-2,CASSPDRVYGYTF,TGTGCCAGCAGTCCCGACAGGGTTTATGGCTACACCTTC
TRBV19,.,17,.,TRBJ1-6,CASSILTAGRGNSPLHF,TGTGCCAGTAGTATACTGACGGCGGGAAGGGGTAATTCACCCCTCCACTTT
TRBV24-1,.,15,TRBD2,TRBJ2-1,CATSDPRGGKNEQFF,TGTGCCACCAGTGACCCTCGGGGAGGGAAGAATGAGCAGTTCTTC
TRBV21-1,once,16,.,TRBJ1-6,CASSKGQGEDNSPLHF,TGTGCCAGCAGCAAAGGACAGGGAGAGGATAATTCACCCCTCCACTTT
TRBV19,.,14,TRBD2,TRBJ2-1,CASSTLAGVNEQFF,TGTGCCAGTAGTACGCTAGCGGGAGTAAATGAGCAGTTCTTC
TRBV3-1/TRBV3-2,once,15,TRBD2,TRBJ2-7,CASSQGPSGGYEQYF,TGTGCCAGCAGCCAAGGTCCCAGCGGGGGTTACGAGCAGTACTTC
TRBV5-1,few,14,.,TRBJ1-1,CASSLAQGNTEAFF,TGCGCCAGCAGCTTGGCACAGGGAAACACTGAAGCTTTCTTT